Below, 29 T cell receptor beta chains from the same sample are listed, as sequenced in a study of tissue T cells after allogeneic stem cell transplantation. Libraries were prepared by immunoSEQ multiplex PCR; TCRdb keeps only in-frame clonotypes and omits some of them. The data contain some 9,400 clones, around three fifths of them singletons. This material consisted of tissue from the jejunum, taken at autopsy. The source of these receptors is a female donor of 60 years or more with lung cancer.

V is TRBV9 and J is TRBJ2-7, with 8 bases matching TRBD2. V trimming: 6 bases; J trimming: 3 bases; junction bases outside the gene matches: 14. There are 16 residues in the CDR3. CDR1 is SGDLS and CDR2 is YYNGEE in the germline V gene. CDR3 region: CASTLTSPGGRYEQYF. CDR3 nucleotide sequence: TGTGCCAGCACCCTGACTTCCCCGGGGGGGCGCTACGAGCAGTACTTC. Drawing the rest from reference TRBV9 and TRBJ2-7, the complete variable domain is DSGVTQTPKHLITATGQRVTLRCSPRSGDLSVYWYQQSLDQGLQFLIQYYNGEERAKGNILERFSAQQFPDLHSELNLSSLELGDSALYFCASTLTSPGGRYEQYFGPGTRLTVT.

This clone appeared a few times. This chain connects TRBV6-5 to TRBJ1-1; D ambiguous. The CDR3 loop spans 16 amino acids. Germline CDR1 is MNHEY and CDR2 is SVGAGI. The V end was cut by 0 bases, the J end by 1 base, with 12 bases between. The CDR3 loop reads CASSYSSVNPNTEAFF. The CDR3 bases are TGTGCCAGCAGTTACTCGTCGGTAAACCCGAACACTGAAGCTTTCTTT.

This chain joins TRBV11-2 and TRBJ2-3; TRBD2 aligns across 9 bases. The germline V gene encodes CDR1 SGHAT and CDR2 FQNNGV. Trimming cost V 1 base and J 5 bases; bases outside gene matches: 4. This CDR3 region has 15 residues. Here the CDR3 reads CASSLGAGGQDTQYF. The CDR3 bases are TGTGCCAGCAGCTTAGGGGCGGGGGGGCAAGATACGCAGTATTTT. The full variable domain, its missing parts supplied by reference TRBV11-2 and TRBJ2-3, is EAGVAQSPRYKIIEKRQSVAFWCNPISGHATLYWYQQILGQGPKLLIQFQNNGVVDDSQLPKDRFSAERLKGVDSTLKIQPAKLEDSAVYLCASSLGAGGQDTQYFGPGTRLTVL.

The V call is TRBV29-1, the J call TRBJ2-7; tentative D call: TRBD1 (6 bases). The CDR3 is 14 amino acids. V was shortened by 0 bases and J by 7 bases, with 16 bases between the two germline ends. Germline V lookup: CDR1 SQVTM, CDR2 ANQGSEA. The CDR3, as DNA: TGCAGCGTTGAAGATCAGGTCAGGGGTTGGGAGCAGTACTTC. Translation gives CSVEDQVRGWEQYF.

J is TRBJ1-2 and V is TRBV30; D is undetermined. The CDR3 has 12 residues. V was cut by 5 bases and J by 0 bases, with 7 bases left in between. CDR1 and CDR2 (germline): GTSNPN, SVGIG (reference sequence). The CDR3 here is CAWGRSNYGYTF. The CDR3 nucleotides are TGTGCCTGGGGCCGATCTAACTATGGCTACACCTTC. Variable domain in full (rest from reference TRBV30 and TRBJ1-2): SQTIHQWPATLVQPVGSPLSLECTVEGTSNPNLYWYRQAAGRGLQLLFYSVGIGQISSEVPQNLSASRPQDRQFILSSKKLLLSDSGFYLCAWGRSNYGYTFGSGTRLTVV.

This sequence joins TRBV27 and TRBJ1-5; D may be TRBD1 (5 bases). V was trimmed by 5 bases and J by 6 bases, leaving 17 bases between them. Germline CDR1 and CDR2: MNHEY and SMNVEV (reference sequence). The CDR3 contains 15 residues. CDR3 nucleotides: TGTGCCAGCAGTCCAAGGACAAGAAGGGGTCAGCCCCAGCATTTT. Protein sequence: CASSPRTRRGQPQHF.

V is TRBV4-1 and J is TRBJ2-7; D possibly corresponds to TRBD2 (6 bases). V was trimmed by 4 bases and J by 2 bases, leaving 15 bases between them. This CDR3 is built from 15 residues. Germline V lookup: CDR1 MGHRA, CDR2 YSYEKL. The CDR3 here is CASSLSEGPTYEQYF. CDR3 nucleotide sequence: TGCGCCAGCAGCCTATCGGAGGGGCCAACCTACGAGCAGTACTTC.

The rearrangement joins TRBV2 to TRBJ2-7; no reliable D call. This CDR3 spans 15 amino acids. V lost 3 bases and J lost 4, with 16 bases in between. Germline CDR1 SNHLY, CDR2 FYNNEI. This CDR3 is CASSDGDNALYEQYF. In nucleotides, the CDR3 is TGTGCCAGCAGTGATGGAGATAACGCCTTATACGAGCAGTACTTC.

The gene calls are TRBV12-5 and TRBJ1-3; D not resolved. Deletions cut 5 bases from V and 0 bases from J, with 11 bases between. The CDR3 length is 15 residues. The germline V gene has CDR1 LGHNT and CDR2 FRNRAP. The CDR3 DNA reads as TGTGCTAGTGGTCCACCCCTGAACTCTGGAAACACCATATATTTT. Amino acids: CASGPPLNSGNTIYF.

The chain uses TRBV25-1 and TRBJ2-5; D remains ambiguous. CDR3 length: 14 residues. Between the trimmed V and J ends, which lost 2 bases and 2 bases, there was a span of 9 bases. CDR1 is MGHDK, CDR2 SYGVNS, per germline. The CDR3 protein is CASSELDPQETQYF. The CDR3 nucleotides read TGTGCCAGCAGTGAACTAGATCCTCAAGAGACCCAGTACTTC.

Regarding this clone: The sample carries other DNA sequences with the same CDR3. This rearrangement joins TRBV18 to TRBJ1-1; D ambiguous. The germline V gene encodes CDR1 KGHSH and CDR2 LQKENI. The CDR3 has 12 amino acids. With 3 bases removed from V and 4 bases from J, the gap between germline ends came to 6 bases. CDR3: CASSPDATEAFF. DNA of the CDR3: TGTGCCAGCTCACCGGACGCCACTGAAGCTTTCTTT. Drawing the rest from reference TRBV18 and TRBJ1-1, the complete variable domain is NAGVMQNPRHLVRRRGQEARLRCSPMKGHSHVYWYRQLPEEGLKFMVYLQKENIIDESGMPKERFSAEFPKEGPSILRIQQVVRGDSAAYFCASSPDATEAFFGQGTRLTVV.

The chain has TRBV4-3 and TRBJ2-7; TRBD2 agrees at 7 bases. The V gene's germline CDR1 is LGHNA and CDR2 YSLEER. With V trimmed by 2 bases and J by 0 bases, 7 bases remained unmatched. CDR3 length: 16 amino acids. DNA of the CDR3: TGCGCCAGCAGCCAATCCCACGCGGGGGACTCCTACGAGCAGTACTTC. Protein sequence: CASSQSHAGDSYEQYF.

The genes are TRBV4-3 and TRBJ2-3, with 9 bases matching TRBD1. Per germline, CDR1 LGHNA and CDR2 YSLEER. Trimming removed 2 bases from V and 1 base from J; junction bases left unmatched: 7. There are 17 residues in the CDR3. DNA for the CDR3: TGCGCCAGCAGCCAAACGCCACAGGGGGCTGGCACAGATACGCAGTATTTT. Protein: CASSQTPQGAGTDTQYF.

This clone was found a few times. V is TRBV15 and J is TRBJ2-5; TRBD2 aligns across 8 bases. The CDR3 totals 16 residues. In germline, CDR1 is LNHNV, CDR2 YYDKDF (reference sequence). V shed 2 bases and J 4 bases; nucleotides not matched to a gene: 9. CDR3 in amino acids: CATSRTRVSGTETQYF. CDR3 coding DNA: TGTGCCACCAGCAGAACTAGGGTTAGCGGGACAGAGACCCAGTACTTC.

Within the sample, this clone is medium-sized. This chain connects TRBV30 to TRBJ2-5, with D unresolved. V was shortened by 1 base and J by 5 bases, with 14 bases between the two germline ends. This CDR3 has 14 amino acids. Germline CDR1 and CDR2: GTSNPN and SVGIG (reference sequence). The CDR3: CAWSAVLSRETQYF. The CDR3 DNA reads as TGTGCCTGGAGTGCGGTGCTTAGTAGGGAGACCCAGTACTTC. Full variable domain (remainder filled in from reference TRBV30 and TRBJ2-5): SQTIHQWPATLVQPVGSPLSLECTVEGTSNPNLYWYRQAAGRGLQLLFYSVGIGQISSEVPQNLSASRPQDRQFILSSKKLLLSDSGFYLCAWSAVLSRETQYFGPGTRLLVL.

CDR3 nucleotides: TGTGCCAGCTCACCGGGAGGGGGTGCAGATACGCAGTATTTT. It translates to CASSPGGGADTQYF. The chain has TRBV18 and TRBJ2-3; tentatively, D is TRBD2 (7 bases). The CDR3 has 14 amino acids. CDR1 is KGHSH, CDR2 LQKENI, per germline. V was clipped by 3 bases and J by 4 bases, with 11 bases between them. Full variable domain (remainder filled in from reference TRBV18 and TRBJ2-3): NAGVMQNPRHLVRRRGQEARLRCSPMKGHSHVYWYRQLPEEGLKFMVYLQKENIIDESGMPKERFSAEFPKEGPSILRIQQVVRGDSAAYFCASSPGGGADTQYFGPGTRLTVL.

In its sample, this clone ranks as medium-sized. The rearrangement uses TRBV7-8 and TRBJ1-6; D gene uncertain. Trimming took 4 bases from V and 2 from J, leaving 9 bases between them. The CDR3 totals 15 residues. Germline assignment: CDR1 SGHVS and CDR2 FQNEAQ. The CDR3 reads CASSSRGAYNSPLHF. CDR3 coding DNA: TGTGCCAGCAGCTCTCGTGGGGCCTATAATTCACCCCTCCACTTT.

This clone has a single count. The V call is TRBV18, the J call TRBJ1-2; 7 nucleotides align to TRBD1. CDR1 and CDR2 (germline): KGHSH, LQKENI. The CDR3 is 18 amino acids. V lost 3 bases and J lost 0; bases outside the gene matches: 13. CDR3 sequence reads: CASSPKPTGYIANYGYTF. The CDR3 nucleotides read TGTGCCAGCTCACCCAAACCGACAGGGTATATAGCTAACTATGGCTACACCTTC.

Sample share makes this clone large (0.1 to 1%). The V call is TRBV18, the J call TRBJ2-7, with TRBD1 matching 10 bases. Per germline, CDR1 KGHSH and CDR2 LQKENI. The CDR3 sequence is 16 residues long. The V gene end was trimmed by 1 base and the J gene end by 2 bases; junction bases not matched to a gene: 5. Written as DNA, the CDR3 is TGTGCCAGCTCACCACGGGGCGGGACAGGGGCCTACGAGCAGTACTTC. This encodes CASSPRGGTGAYEQYF. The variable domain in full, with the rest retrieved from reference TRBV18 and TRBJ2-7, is NAGVMQNPRHLVRRRGQEARLRCSPMKGHSHVYWYRQLPEEGLKFMVYLQKENIIDESGMPKERFSAEFPKEGPSILRIQQVVRGDSAAYFCASSPRGGTGAYEQYFGPGTRLTVT.

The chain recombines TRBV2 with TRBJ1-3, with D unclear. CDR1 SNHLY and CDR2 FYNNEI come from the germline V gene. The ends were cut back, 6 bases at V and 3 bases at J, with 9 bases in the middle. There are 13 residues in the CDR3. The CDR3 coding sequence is TGTGCCAGCAGCGTAGGTCATGGAAACACCATATATTTT. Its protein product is CASSVGHGNTIYF. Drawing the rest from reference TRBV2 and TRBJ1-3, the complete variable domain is EPEVTQTPSHQVTQMGQEVILRCVPISNHLYFYWYRQILGQKVEFLVSFYNNEISEKSEIFDDQFSVERPDGSNFTLKIRSTKLEDSAMYFCASSVGHGNTIYFGEGSWLTVV.

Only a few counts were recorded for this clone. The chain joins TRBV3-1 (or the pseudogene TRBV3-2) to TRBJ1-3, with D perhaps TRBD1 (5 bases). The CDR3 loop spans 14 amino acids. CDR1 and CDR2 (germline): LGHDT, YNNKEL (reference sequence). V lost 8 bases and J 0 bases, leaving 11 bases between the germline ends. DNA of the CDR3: TGTGCCAGCGGGGACGGCCTCTCTGGAAACACCATATATTTT. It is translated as CASGDGLSGNTIYF.

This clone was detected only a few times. This CDR3 reads CASSLDRGGETQYF. CDR3 in DNA: TGTGCCAGCAGCTTGGACAGGGGGGGAGAGACCCAGTACTTC. This chain uses TRBV7-3 with TRBJ2-5, with TRBD1 matching over 10 bases. The CDR3 consists of 14 residues. The J segment lost 4 bases and the V segment lost 3 bases, leaving 2 bases of the junction unmatched. Germline V gene data show CDR1 as SGHTA and CDR2 as FQGTGA.

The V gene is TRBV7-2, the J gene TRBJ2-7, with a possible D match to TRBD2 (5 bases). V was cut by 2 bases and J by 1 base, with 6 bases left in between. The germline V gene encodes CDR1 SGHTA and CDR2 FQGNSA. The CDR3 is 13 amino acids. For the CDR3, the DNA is TGTGCCAGCAGCTTATCGGGGTCCTACGAGCAGTACTTC. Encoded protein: CASSLSGSYEQYF.

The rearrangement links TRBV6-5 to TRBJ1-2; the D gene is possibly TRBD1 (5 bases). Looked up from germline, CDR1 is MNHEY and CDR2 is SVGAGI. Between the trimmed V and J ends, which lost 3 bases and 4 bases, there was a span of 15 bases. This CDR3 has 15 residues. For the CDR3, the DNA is TGTGCCAGCAGTTATGGGGGGAGTCGGGCCTATGGCTACACCTTC. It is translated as CASSYGGSRAYGYTF.

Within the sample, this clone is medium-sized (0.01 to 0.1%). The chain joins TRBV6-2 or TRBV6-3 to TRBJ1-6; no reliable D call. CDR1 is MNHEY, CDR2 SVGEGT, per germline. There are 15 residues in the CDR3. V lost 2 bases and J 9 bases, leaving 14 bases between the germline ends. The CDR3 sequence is CASSYGPRGSSPLHF. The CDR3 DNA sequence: TGTGCCAGCAGTTACGGCCCCCGAGGGAGTTCACCCCTCCACTTT.

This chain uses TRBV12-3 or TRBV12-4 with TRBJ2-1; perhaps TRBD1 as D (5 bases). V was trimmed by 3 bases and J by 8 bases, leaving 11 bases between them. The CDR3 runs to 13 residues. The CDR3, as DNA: TGTGCCAGCAGTTTGTGGGGCGAGGATGAGCAGTTCTTC. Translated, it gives CASSLWGEDEQFF.

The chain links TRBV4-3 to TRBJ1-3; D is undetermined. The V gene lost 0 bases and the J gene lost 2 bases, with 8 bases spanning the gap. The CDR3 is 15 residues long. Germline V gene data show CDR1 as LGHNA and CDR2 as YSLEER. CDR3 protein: CASSQDFTAGNTIYF. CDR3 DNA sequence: TGCGCCAGCAGCCAAGATTTTACAGCTGGAAACACCATATATTTT.

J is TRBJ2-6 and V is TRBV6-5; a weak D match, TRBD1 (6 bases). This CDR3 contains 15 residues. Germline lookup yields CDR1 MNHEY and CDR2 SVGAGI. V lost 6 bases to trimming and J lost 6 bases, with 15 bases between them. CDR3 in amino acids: CASSPPTGTANVLTF. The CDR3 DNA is TGTGCCAGCAGCCCACCGACAGGTACGGCCAACGTCCTGACTTTC.

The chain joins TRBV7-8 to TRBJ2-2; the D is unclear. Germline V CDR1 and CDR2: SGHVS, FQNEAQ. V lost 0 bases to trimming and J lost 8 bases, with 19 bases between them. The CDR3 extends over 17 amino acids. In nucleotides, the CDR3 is TGTGCCAGCAGCTTAGCCCCCCGCGGTCCCCTGGAGGGGGAGCTGTTTTTT. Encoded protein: CASSLAPRGPLEGELFF.